This T cell receptor beta chain comes out of a study of cytomegalovirus exposure and HLA in healthy donors. About the study: The 120 validation repertoires, a later analysis reported, used the same platform as the approximately 730 repertoires from the first cohort.

On this clone itself: Antigen: not known.

General study results and limits: While the bulk of TCR sequences proved rare, some public TCRs turned up in many donors. According to a subsequent analysis, TCR clusters from the first cohort were inclined to appear together in the roughly 120 validation repertoires.

Generated by immunoSEQ multiplex PCR, the TCRdb table keeps only in-frame clones and is missing some. The table lists about 140,000 clones, just under 85% of them singletons. The germline V gene has CDR1 KGHSH and CDR2 LQKENI. This CDR3 region has 15 residues. V lost 6 bases and J 6 bases, leaving 20 bases between the germline ends. From the roughly 110-subject validation cohort, which was separate from the roughly 680-subject first cohort, the donors were drawn. This receptor was taken from a woman aged 25 to 39 in good health and CMV-seronegative. Sequenced sample: PBMCs. The genes are TRBV18 and TRBJ1-2; the D is unclear. DNA for the CDR3: TGTGCCAGCTCCCCCAGAGGAGGCCCTGAGGATGGCTACACCTTC. It yields the protein CASSPRGGPEDGYTF.